The following is a T cell receptor (beta chain) sequence with its context. Antigen: not known. This specimen belongs to a study of blood T cells in healthy people across ages. Study context: When template switching was applied, about one barcoded beta molecule was captured per two T cells.

Losses at the gene ends were 5 bases for V and 10 bases for J; bases not matched to a gene: 11. CDR3 length: 14 amino acids. The germline V gene encodes CDR1 SGHTA and CDR2 FQGTGA. Then a second PCR, running about 6 to 11 cycles, was carried out with a sample-barcoded 5' primer and a J-beta primer mix. The template-switch adaptor was a 5' adaptor with 12 random nucleotides. It tagged each cDNA molecule. Each CDR3 protein gets one entry after TCRdb re-called the 5' RACE reads with MiXCR. Here the sample spans some 560,000 distinct CDR3 sequences, about 27% being singletons. Study results and limitations: Strongly correlated with naive T cell percentage was TCR beta diversity.

A further study also used this sample, focusing on T cells of mothers and their children.

The chain links TRBV7-3 to TRBJ2-1; TRBD2 matches 7 bases. The sample consisted of blood. The clonotype was recovered from a boy aged 2 to 9 in good health. CDR3 sequence (DNA): TGTGCCAGCAGCCCCCGAACGAGTAGCGGGGAGCAGTTCTTC. It codes for CASSPRTSSGEQFF.